The TCR beta chain described here comes from a study of T cells in Graves' hyperthyroidism and ophthalmopathy. CDR1 and CDR2 (germline): SNHLY, FYNNEI. The length of the CDR3 is 13 residues. As regards this clonotype: The junction differs from germline at one of its ends, possibly a read error.

Template material for amplifying TCR beta CDR3 regions consisted of RNA transcripts. During a first-round RT-PCR of the TCR CDR3, the HTBI primer set was used. One entry per CDR3 protein, called by TCRdb with MiXCR from the multiplex PCR reads. The sample lists about 180,000 distinct CDR3 sequences, over 15% seen once, with roughly 28% in the top ten. The chain employs TRBV2 and TRBJ2-7; 8 positions agree with TRBD1. The sample taken for sequencing was blood. The clonotype originates from a woman aged 50 to 60 with Graves' hyperthyroidism. Written as DNA, the CDR3 is TGCGCCAGCAGTACGGACAGGGCCAACGAGCAGTACTTC. It is translated as CASSTDRANEQYF.